Presented here are 21 T cell receptor beta chains from one specimen sequenced in a study of vaccination and CD4 T cells after COVID-19 (dated by TCRdb to between 2021 and 2024). The library was generated by PCR. Reads for this sample came from an Illumina iSeq 100. DNA from cultured CD4+ T cells underwent TCR sequencing with the Oncomine TCR Beta short-read assay at the Johns Hopkins FTIC core. TCRdb took the public reads, trimmed them with fastp at Q25, ran MiXCR for clone calling and kept in-frame beta chains. Each CDR3 protein gets just one entry, which takes the most common genes and DNA from the rows behind it. The table for this sample lists roughly 10,000 distinct CDR3 sequences; 25% of them were counted only once. Of the sample, 24% falls within the top ten clones. No antigen is known for these receptors. Taken with the paper, the label for treatment or condition translates to: approximately nine-day PBMC culture with coronavirus spike peptide pools or control peptides (ViraFEST assay).

This specimen was CD4+ T cells from blood, cultured in vitro, taken after SARS-CoV-2 vaccination. These receptors came from a human donor who had recovered from COVID-19.

V and J are TRBV6-4 and TRBJ2-1; no clear D. This CDR3 comprises 13 residues. CDR1 and CDR2 from the germline V gene are MRHNA and SNTAGT. V dropped 0 bases and J dropped 8 bases, with 8 bases sitting between them. CDR3 residues: CASSDSIADEQFF. In DNA form, the CDR3 reads TGTGCCAGCAGTGACTCGATTGCGGATGAGCAGTTCTTC.

V usage is TRBV28 and J usage is TRBJ2-7; D may correspond to TRBD1 or TRBD2 (5 bases each). Trimming pared 2 bases from V and 3 bases from J, leaving 14 bases between. Germline lookup yields CDR1 MDHEN and CDR2 SYDVKM. There are 15 residues in the CDR3. CDR3 coding DNA: TGTGCCAGCAGTTTAGATCCGGGACGGGGCTACGAGCAGTACTTC. The encoded protein is CASSLDPGRGYEQYF.

This clonotype was seen a handful of times. The gene calls are TRBV6-5 and TRBJ2-1; 7 nucleotides match TRBD1. The V segment lost 0 bases and the J segment 7 bases; nucleotides outside the gene matches: 15. The CDR3 covers 18 residues. CDR1 and CDR2 (germline): MNHEY, SVGAGI. The CDR3 loop is CASSYSFRTGSQANEQFF. DNA for the CDR3: TGTGCCAGCAGTTACTCTTTTCGGACAGGCTCCCAAGCAAATGAGCAGTTCTTC.

The chain is built from TRBV20-1 and TRBJ2-1; unclear D gene. The germline V and J ends were trimmed by 0 bases and 6 bases, with 6 bases remaining between them. CDR3 size: 12 residues. The germline gives CDR1 DFQATT, CDR2 SNEGSKA (reference sequence). The CDR3 loop reads CSARDMGNEQFF. The CDR3, as DNA: TGCAGTGCTAGAGATATGGGCAATGAGCAGTTCTTC.

The gene calls are TRBV27 and TRBJ1-2; D may be TRBD1 (5 bases). Germline values: CDR1 MNHEY, CDR2 SMNVEV (reference sequence). Trimming shortened V by 4 bases and J by 7 bases, and 16 bases separated the two germline ends. This CDR3 has 14 amino acids. CDR3 residues: CASSSAGILGGYTF. DNA of the CDR3: TGTGCCAGCAGTTCTGCAGGGATCTTAGGTGGCTACACCTTC.

This clonotype was counted between two and nine times. The rearrangement joins TRBV20-1 to TRBJ1-1, with a tentative D call TRBD1 (5 bases). Between the trimmed V and J ends, which lost 4 bases and 4 bases, there was a span of 7 bases. Germline loops: CDR1 DFQATT, CDR2 SNEGSKA (reference sequence). The CDR3 is made up of 11 amino acids. The CDR3 sequence: CSATGFTEAFF. As DNA, the CDR3 is TGCAGTGCTACAGGGTTCACTGAAGCTTTCTTT.

This clonotype came up a few times. V gene TRBV15 combines with J gene TRBJ2-1; TRBD2 might be the D (7 bases). CDR1 is LNHNV, CDR2 YYDKDF, per germline (reference sequence). The germline V and J ends were trimmed by 1 base and 6 bases, with 13 bases remaining between them. The CDR3 runs to 15 residues. Written as DNA, the CDR3 is TGTGCCACCAGCAGAGGCATGAGGGGGGGCAATGAGCAGTTCTTC. As protein: CATSRGMRGGNEQFF.

This clonotype rates as medium-sized (0.01 to 0.1%). The V call is TRBV27, the J call TRBJ1-5; 9 nucleotides agree with TRBD1. CDR3 length equals 15 residues. Trimming cost V 6 bases and J 9 bases; bases outside gene matches: 12. In germline, CDR1 is MNHEY, CDR2 SMNVEV (reference sequence). This CDR3 is CASSPGDRALPPQHF. For the CDR3, the DNA is TGTGCCAGCAGCCCCGGGGACAGGGCTCTTCCGCCCCAGCATTTT.

The chain joins TRBV5-1 to TRBJ2-1, with D perhaps matching TRBD1 (5 bases). The V end lost 1 base, the J end lost 3 bases, and 8 bases lay between the germline ends. This CDR3 is built from 14 residues. Germline CDR1 and CDR2: SGHRS and YFSETQ. CDR3 protein: CASSLMGLYNEQFF. The CDR3 DNA follows: TGCGCCAGCAGCTTGATGGGGCTCTACAATGAGCAGTTCTTC.

The J gene is TRBJ1-3, the V gene TRBV20-1; no clear D. V was pared by 2 bases and J by 0 bases, with 11 bases between. CDR3 length equals 15 residues. Germline loops: CDR1 DFQATT, CDR2 SNEGSKA (reference sequence). Written as DNA, the CDR3 is TGCAGTGCTAGATCTGACGAGAGCTCTGGAAACACCATATATTTT. Its protein product is CSARSDESSGNTIYF.

The V and J genes are TRBV6-4 and TRBJ1-1; D unresolved. This CDR3 comprises 12 residues. V was pared by 2 bases and J by 10 bases, with 11 bases between. Germline CDR1 reads MRHNA; CDR2 reads SNTAGT. The CDR3 loop reads CASSDRLGLAFF. CDR3 in DNA: TGTGCCAGCAGTGACAGGTTGGGCTTAGCTTTCTTT.

The rearrangement uses TRBV6-5 and TRBJ2-7, with TRBD2 matching 7 bases. Germline V gene sequence: CDR1 MNHEY, CDR2 SVGAGI. J gave up 6 bases and V 3 bases, and 11 bases lay outside the gene matches. CDR3 length: 15 residues. This CDR3 is CASSYTAATGGEQYF. CDR3 nucleotide sequence: TGTGCCAGCAGTTATACCGCTGCGACGGGAGGCGAGCAGTACTTC.

There are a few counts of this clonotype. The V gene is TRBV7-2, the J gene TRBJ2-1; D is unresolved. The CDR3 spans 15 residues. Deletions cut 1 base from V and 6 bases from J, with 13 bases between. Germline loops: CDR1 SGHTA, CDR2 FQGNSA. CDR3 protein: CASSLEATAVNEQFF. DNA for the CDR3: TGTGCCAGCAGCTTAGAGGCCACGGCGGTCAATGAGCAGTTCTTC. Full variable domain (remainder filled in from reference TRBV7-2 and TRBJ2-1): GAGVSQSPSNKVTEKGKDVELRCDPISGHTALYWYRQSLGQGLEFLIYFQGNSAPDKSGLPSDRFSAERTGGSVSTLTIQRTQQEDSAVYLCASSLEATAVNEQFFGPGTRLTVL.

The sample holds a few counts of this clonotype. The J gene is TRBJ1-5, the V gene TRBV6-5, with D possibly being TRBD1 (5 bases). This CDR3 contains 14 residues. The V gene lost 0 bases and the J gene lost 7 bases, with 10 bases spanning the gap. Germline lookup yields CDR1 MNHEY and CDR2 SVGAGI. Here the CDR3 DNA reads TGTGCCAGCAGTTACTCGAGGGGAATGCAGCCCCAGCATTTT. It translates to CASSYSRGMQPQHF.

There are a few counts of this clonotype. The chain carries TRBV28 and TRBJ2-1; perhaps TRBD1 as D (7 bases). Trimming pared 6 bases from V and 12 bases from J, leaving 15 bases between. The length of the CDR3 is 12 residues. Looked up from germline, CDR1 is MDHEN and CDR2 is SYDVKM. In DNA, the CDR3 is TGTGCCAGCAGCCCTAGGGGGCGGGGGCAGTTCTTC. Translation: CASSPRGRGQFF.

The V and J genes are TRBV5-4 and TRBJ2-6, with D perhaps given as TRBD1 or TRBD2 (5 bases each). The CDR3 is 15 amino acids. The V end lost 7 bases, the J end lost 0 bases, and 11 bases lay between the germline ends. Germline V gene sequence: CDR1 SGHNT, CDR2 YYREEE (reference sequence). CDR3 sequence: CASGPGSSGANVLTF. CDR3 nucleotide sequence: TGTGCCAGCGGGCCAGGGAGCTCTGGGGCCAACGTCCTGACTTTC.

In this sample, this clonotype turned up a few times. The chain recombines TRBV7-9 with TRBJ2-5; 7 bases are a match to TRBD2. Germline V gives CDR1 SEHNR, CDR2 FQNEAQ (reference sequence). The CDR3 is 17 residues long. The junction had 11 bases not matched to a gene; V was cut back by 2 bases and J by 2 bases. The CDR3 DNA sequence: TGTGCCAGCAGCTTATTTCGCGGGGGTGGATTACAAGAGACCCAGTACTTC. This sequence encodes CASSLFRGGGLQETQYF.

This clonotype is a singleton in its sample. V and J are TRBV5-4 and TRBJ2-1; 8 bases fit TRBD2. The V segment lost 0 bases and the J segment 4 bases; nucleotides outside the gene matches: 6. The CDR3 extends over 16 amino acids. Per the germline V gene, CDR1 is SGHNT and CDR2 is YYREEE (reference sequence). The CDR3 reads CASSLGGGRKYNEQFF. In nucleotides, the CDR3 is TGTGCCAGCAGCTTGGGGGGCGGGAGGAAGTACAATGAGCAGTTCTTC.

The gene calls are TRBV11-2 and TRBJ2-1; TRBD2 might be the D (5 bases). The germline gives CDR1 SGHAT, CDR2 FQNNGV. Trimming shortened V by 5 bases and J by 10 bases, and 12 bases separated the two germline ends. CDR3 size: 12 residues. The CDR3 region is CASSARRAEQFF. CDR3 in DNA: TGTGCCAGCAGCGCAAGGCGGGCCGAGCAGTTCTTC.

In this sample, this clonotype turned up once. In nucleotides, the CDR3 is TGTGCCAGCAGGAGGGGACAGGGCACCTCTGGAAACACCATATATTTT. Its translation is CASRRGQGTSGNTIYF. The chain is built from TRBV6-1 and TRBJ1-3; 9 positions agree with TRBD1. J was trimmed by 0 bases and V by 6 bases; bases with no gene match: 6. Germline-derived CDR1 and CDR2 are MNHNS and SASEGT. The CDR3 is 16 amino acids.

The chain is built from TRBV20-1 and TRBJ1-5; possibly TRBD1 for D (5 bases). The ends were cut back, 0 bases at V and 7 bases at J, with 25 bases in the middle. The CDR3 is made up of 18 amino acids. Germline V gene lookup returns CDR1 DFQATT and CDR2 SNEGSKA (reference sequence). The CDR3: CSARDMRSGGVGFQPQHF. Here the CDR3 DNA reads TGCAGTGCTAGAGATATGAGGAGCGGAGGGGTCGGGTTCCAGCCCCAGCATTTT.